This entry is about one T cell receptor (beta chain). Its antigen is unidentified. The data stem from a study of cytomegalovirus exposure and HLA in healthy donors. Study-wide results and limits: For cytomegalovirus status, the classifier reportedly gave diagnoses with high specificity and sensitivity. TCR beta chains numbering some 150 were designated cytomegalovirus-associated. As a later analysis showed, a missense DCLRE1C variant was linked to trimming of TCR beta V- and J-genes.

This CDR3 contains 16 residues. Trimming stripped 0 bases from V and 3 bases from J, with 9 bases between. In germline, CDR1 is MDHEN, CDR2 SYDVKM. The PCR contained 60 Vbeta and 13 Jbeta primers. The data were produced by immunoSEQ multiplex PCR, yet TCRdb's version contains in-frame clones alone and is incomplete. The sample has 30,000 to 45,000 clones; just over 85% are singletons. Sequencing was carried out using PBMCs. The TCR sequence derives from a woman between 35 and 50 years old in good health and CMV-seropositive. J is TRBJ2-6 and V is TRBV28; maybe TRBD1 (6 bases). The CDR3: CASSLWGAGGANVLTF. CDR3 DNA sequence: TGTGCCAGCAGTTTATGGGGGGCTGGTGGGGCCAACGTCCTGACTTTC.